The 27 T cell receptor beta chains below were found in one sample sequenced in a study of CD8 T cells in Susac syndrome. With random hexamers, 0.5 to 1 ug RNA was reverse transcribed. TCRdb processed the immunoSEQ multiplex PCR reads anew with MiXCR; each CDR3 protein has one entry. The sample has 150,000 to 200,000 distinct CDR3 sequences; approximately 94% are singletons. The sequenced sample consisted of CD4+ T cells from PBMCs. Every receptor here comes from a human donor with Susac syndrome.

Only one count was recorded for this clonotype. This sequence joins TRBV5-1 and TRBJ2-1, with TRBD1 matching over 10 bases. J was trimmed by 1 base and V by 2 bases; bases with no gene match: 9. This CDR3 comprises 18 residues. Germline V gene sequence: CDR1 SGHRS, CDR2 YFSETQ. CDR3 region: CASSFLGTGAWSYNEQFF. CDR3 DNA: TGCGCCAGCAGCTTTCTAGGGACAGGGGCTTGGTCCTACAATGAGCAGTTCTTC.

The count of this clonotype is one. This chain uses TRBV12-3 or TRBV12-4 with TRBJ1-6; D not certain. Trimming left V 3 bases short and J 7 bases short, with 16 bases between. The CDR3 is 16 residues long. CDR3 sequence (DNA): TGTGCCAGCAGTTTCATTCGTGCAGAGGCAAATTCACCCCTCCACTTT. Protein sequence: CASSFIRAEANSPLHF.

This rearrangement joins TRBV6-2 or TRBV6-3 to TRBJ2-3; D possibly uses TRBD1 or TRBD2 (6 bases each). The CDR3 contains 12 residues. V dropped 2 bases and J dropped 11 bases, with 11 bases sitting between them. Germline CDR1 reads MNHEY; CDR2 reads SVGEGT. The CDR3 loop is CASSYLEGGQYF. The CDR3 DNA reads as TGTGCCAGCAGTTACCTGGAGGGGGGGCAGTATTTT.

The chain recombines TRBV12-3 or TRBV12-4 with TRBJ1-5; 9 bases are a match to TRBD1. V shed 8 bases, J shed 4 bases, and the junction held 3 bases outside the gene matches. This CDR3 is 13 amino acids long. This CDR3 reads CASGQGRNQPQHF. CDR3 DNA sequence: TGTGCCAGCGGACAGGGGCGGAATCAGCCCCAGCATTTT.

CDR3: CASSLEGNDEQFF. The CDR3 DNA sequence: TGCGCCAGCAGCTTGGAGGGGAACGATGAGCAGTTCTTC. The chain recombines TRBV5-1 with TRBJ2-1; perhaps TRBD1 as D (5 bases). The V and J ends lost 0 bases and 8 bases respectively, with 9 bases between them. CDR3 length: 13 residues. Germline-derived CDR1 and CDR2 are SGHRS and YFSETQ.

The chain employs TRBV6-1 and TRBJ2-3, with TRBD2 matching 8 bases. The CDR3 is 17 amino acids. Germline CDR1 reads MNHNS; CDR2 reads SASEGT. V gave up 0 bases and J gave up 6 bases; unmatched junction bases: 11. CDR3 DNA: TGTGCCAGCAGTGAAGCGCCCTCAAGTCGGGGGGGCGATACGCAGTATTTT. It encodes CASSEAPSSRGGDTQYF.

This chain connects TRBV11-2 to TRBJ1-2; 7 bases match TRBD1. CDR1 SGHAT and CDR2 FQNNGV come from the germline V gene. V lost 6 bases to trimming and J lost 7 bases; unmatched junction nucleotides: 14. The CDR3 loop spans 15 amino acids. The CDR3, as DNA: TGTGCCAGCAGTAGGCAGACAGGGCCTCGCAGTGGCTACACCTTC. Translation: CASSRQTGPRSGYTF.

The V and J genes are TRBV28 and TRBJ1-2, with unresolved D. V was trimmed by 7 bases and J by 6 bases, leaving 6 bases between them. Per germline, CDR1 MDHEN and CDR2 SYDVKM. The CDR3 is 10 residues long. The CDR3 here is CASKANGYTF. The CDR3, as DNA: TGTGCCAGCAAAGCAAATGGCTACACCTTC.

V gene TRBV18 combines with J gene TRBJ2-5, with D perhaps TRBD1 (6 bases). The CDR3 totals 17 residues. V lost 1 base and J 0 bases, leaving 15 bases between the germline ends. The germline V gene encodes CDR1 KGHSH and CDR2 LQKENI. CDR3 loop: CASSPRGQSEYQETQYF. The CDR3 DNA is TGTGCCAGCTCACCACGAGGACAGTCCGAGTACCAAGAGACCCAGTACTTC.

The rearrangement joins TRBV12-3 or TRBV12-4 to TRBJ1-3, with TRBD1 matching over 7 bases. This CDR3 has 14 amino acids. Germline trimming cut 7 bases from V and 1 base from J; bases unmatched to any gene: 4. The CDR3 DNA sequence: TGTGCCAGCAACCCGACAGGGTCTGGAAACACCATATATTTT. Amino acid sequence: CASNPTGSGNTIYF.

The rearrangement uses TRBV25-1 and TRBJ1-1; 7 bases agree with TRBD1. This CDR3 contains 13 residues. Per germline, CDR1 MGHDK and CDR2 SYGVNS. With V trimmed by 6 bases and J by 3 bases, 4 bases remained unmatched. The CDR3 coding sequence is TGTGCCAGCAGCCAGGGGGTAGACACTGAAGCTTTCTTT. Translation: CASSQGVDTEAFF.

This chain connects TRBV20-1 to TRBJ2-3; D is perhaps TRBD1 or TRBD2 (5 bases each). Germline assignment: CDR1 DFQATT and CDR2 SNEGSKA (reference sequence). This CDR3 contains 14 residues. The germline V and J ends were trimmed by 5 bases and 2 bases, with 14 bases remaining between them. The chain's CDR3 is CSAGGYRPTDTQYF. CDR3 DNA: TGCAGTGCTGGGGGATATAGACCCACAGATACGCAGTATTTT.

Only one count was recorded for this clonotype. CDR3 protein: CASNPKPNTGELFF. The CDR3 region has the DNA TGTGCCAGCAACCCTAAGCCTAACACCGGGGAGCTGTTTTTT. J is TRBJ2-2 and V is TRBV7-2, with D unresolved. Trimming removed 7 bases from V and 2 bases from J, with 11 bases in between. Germline CDR1 and CDR2: SGHTA and FQGNSA. The CDR3 is 14 amino acids.

The rearrangement uses TRBV7-8 and TRBJ1-4; D call uncertain. The CDR3 contains 15 residues. The V and J ends lost 5 bases and 0 bases respectively, with 10 bases between them. CDR1 and CDR2 (germline): SGHVS, FQNEAQ. Here the CDR3 reads CASSTWGATNEKLFF. As DNA, the CDR3 is TGTGCCAGCAGCACTTGGGGTGCAACTAATGAAAAACTGTTTTTT.

This chain connects TRBV29-1 to TRBJ2-5; 10 bases match TRBD1. This CDR3 has 13 residues. Unmatched junction bases numbered 4, after V lost 3 bases and J lost 6 bases. CDR1 and CDR2 from the germline V gene are SQVTM and ANQGSEA. The CDR3 loop is CSVDGGQGKTQYF. CDR3 sequence (DNA): TGCAGCGTTGATGGGGGACAGGGGAAGACCCAGTACTTC.

This clonotype came up once. The chain joins TRBV5-1 to TRBJ2-7; 7 nucleotides match TRBD1. Germline V gene sequence: CDR1 SGHRS, CDR2 YFSETQ. The CDR3 is 15 amino acids. The junction had 9 bases not matched to a gene; V was cut back by 3 bases and J by 3 bases. The CDR3 nucleotides are TGCGCCAGCAGCTACAATCCGGACAGGAACTACGAGCAGTACTTC. Its translation: CASSYNPDRNYEQYF.

The V call is TRBV6-2 or TRBV6-3, the J call TRBJ2-5; TRBD2 is a possible D gene (6 bases). This CDR3 is built from 15 residues. Looked up from germline, CDR1 is MNHEY and CDR2 is SVGEGT. Trimming removed 6 bases from V and 1 base from J, with 15 bases in between. CDR3 region: CASRPRGETQETQYF. Here the CDR3 DNA reads TGTGCCAGCAGACCGCGGGGAGAGACCCAAGAGACCCAGTACTTC.

The chain combines TRBV29-1 with TRBJ2-5; 7 nucleotides agree with TRBD2. V shed 3 bases and J 4 bases; nucleotides not matched to a gene: 2. Germline V gene data show CDR1 as SQVTM and CDR2 as ANQGSEA. The CDR3 runs 12 residues. The CDR3 region has the DNA TGCAGCGTTGACCGGGGGGTAGAGACCCAGTACTTC. This codes for CSVDRGVETQYF.

The chain is built from TRBV12-3 or TRBV12-4 and TRBJ2-7; D tentatively reads TRBD1 or TRBD2 (7 bases each). V was clipped by 7 bases and J by 2 bases, with 15 bases between them. CDR3 size: 14 residues. This CDR3 is CASTFQGGAYEQYF. The CDR3 DNA follows: TGTGCCAGCACCTTTCAGGGGGGGGCCTACGAGCAGTACTTC.

The chain joins TRBV29-1 to TRBJ2-3; D possibly uses TRBD1 or TRBD2 (5 bases each). This CDR3 is 15 amino acids long. The V end was cut by 6 bases, the J end by 4 bases, with 20 bases between. CDR1 SQVTM and CDR2 ANQGSEA come from the germline V gene. Here the CDR3 reads CSVAGASFGPDTQYF. The CDR3 nucleotides are TGCAGCGTAGCCGGGGCTAGCTTCGGTCCAGATACGCAGTATTTT.

V gene TRBV5-1 combines with J gene TRBJ2-3; 8 bases agree with TRBD2. Germline lookup yields CDR1 SGHRS and CDR2 YFSETQ. This CDR3 comprises 13 residues. V lost 2 bases and J lost 5; bases outside the gene matches: 1. CDR3 in amino acids: CASSFAGGDTQYF. The CDR3 DNA reads as TGCGCCAGCAGCTTTGCGGGGGGAGATACGCAGTATTTT.

The chain recombines TRBV9 with TRBJ2-2, with TRBD2 matching over 9 bases. Germline V gene sequence: CDR1 SGDLS, CDR2 YYNGEE. The V segment lost 0 bases and the J segment 2 bases; nucleotides outside the gene matches: 5. This CDR3 comprises 17 residues. DNA for the CDR3: TGTGCCAGCAGCGTAGCCAGCGGGGGGCTCAACACCGGGGAGCTGTTTTTT. It codes for CASSVASGGLNTGELFF.

This clonotype has just one count. The genes are TRBV15 and TRBJ2-3; 8 nucleotides match TRBD2. Per germline, CDR1 LNHNV and CDR2 YYDKDF (reference sequence). With 0 bases clipped from V and 6 bases from J, the junction kept 5 bases outside the gene matches. The CDR3 spans 15 residues. The CDR3 is CATSRDGTSGDTQYF. CDR3 bases: TGTGCCACCAGCAGAGATGGAACTAGCGGCGATACGCAGTATTTT.

The V gene is TRBV14, the J gene TRBJ1-1; the D gene is possibly TRBD1 (5 bases). The germline gives CDR1 SGHDN, CDR2 FVKESK. The length of the CDR3 is 15 residues. Trimming shortened V by 1 base and J by 4 bases, and 13 bases separated the two germline ends. In DNA form, the CDR3 reads TGTGCCAGCAGCCAAGTGTCCCCTGGGGGCACTGAAGCTTTCTTT. It codes for CASSQVSPGGTEAFF.

The chain couples TRBV12-3 or TRBV12-4 to TRBJ1-4; D is unresolved. This CDR3 is 13 amino acids long. Trimming left V 6 bases short and J 8 bases short, with 13 bases between. The CDR3 reads CASSPEGSEKLFF. CDR3 in DNA: TGTGCCAGCAGCCCGGAAGGGAGCGAAAAACTGTTTTTT.

This clonotype was seen just once. The chain joins TRBV9 to TRBJ2-1; possible D gene TRBD1, 6 bases. The CDR3 is 14 residues long. The germline gives CDR1 SGDLS, CDR2 YYNGEE. With 4 bases removed from V and 8 bases from J, the gap between germline ends came to 16 bases. The CDR3 spells CASSLSGQSDEQFF. The CDR3 nucleotides read TGTGCCAGCAGCTTAAGCGGACAGAGCGATGAGCAGTTCTTC.

The chain is built from TRBV24-1 and TRBJ2-3; D could derive from TRBD1 or TRBD2 (5 bases each). Germline V gives CDR1 KGHDR, CDR2 SFDVKD. Trimming removed 4 bases at V and 0 bases at J, with 10 bases between. This CDR3 comprises 15 residues. The CDR3 sequence is CATSDLGDSTDTQYF. The CDR3 coding sequence is TGTGCCACCAGTGACCTAGGGGACAGCACAGATACGCAGTATTTT.